This paragraph covers one TCR beta chain sequence. Its specificity is unknown. At one of its ends the junction is not consistent with the germline gene, which may arise from a read error. This CDR3 comprises 14 residues. The germline gives CDR1 LNHDA, CDR2 SQIVND (reference sequence). The record originates from a study of shared clonotypes between healthy human individuals. General observations from the study: Blood was the only sampled material, and tissue repertoires likely differ.

Clones were sequenced by immunoSEQ multiplex PCR, and TCRdb holds only the in-frame ones, with some missing. The sample contains approximately 1.9 million clones, just under 95% of which appear only once. Naive CD8 cells were CD45RO-negative, positively selected for CCR7, excluding terminally differentiated effector memory CD45RA+ cells. The sequence derives from a man younger than 35 in good health. Some clones in this sample may be carry-over from other donors' samples. The V gene is TRBV19, the J gene TRBJ2-1; 11 nucleotides align to TRBD2. The sample comprised naive CD8+ T cells from PBMCs. The CDR3 loop reads CASRIAGGDNEQFF. DNA of the CDR3: TGTGCCAGTAGAATAGCGGGAGGGGACAATGAGCAGTTCTTC.